This TCR beta chain was obtained from a study of T-cell memory formation after mild COVID-19. Study in general: Largely, TCR clusters stayed within a single donor.

This clonotype was counted between two and nine times. The antigen is undetermined. 5'RACE, which relied on constant-segment primers, yielded TCR alpha and TCR beta cDNA libraries carrying sample barcodes and UMIs. From the 5' RACE reads, TCRdb called clonotypes with MiXCR, one entry per CDR3 protein. The sample lists 55,000 to 70,000 distinct CDR3 sequences; approximately 30% were seen once. The J segment lost 9 bases and the V segment lost 0 bases, leaving 3 bases of the junction unmatched. The CDR3 extends over 13 amino acids. Germline V gene sequence: CDR1 SGHKS, CDR2 YYEKEE (reference sequence). Study outcomes and limitations: Some clones that responded turned up in pre-infection memory, which suggests that cross-reactive memory joined in.

The clonotype comes from a man aged 18 to 30 who had mild COVID-19 (a few samples of this study predate the infection). Cell type and time point are not known. The sequenced material came from PBMCs or a T cell subset sorted from them (not recorded which). The rearrangement uses TRBV5-5 and TRBJ2-1, with 7 bases that match TRBD1. In nucleotides, the CDR3 is TGTGCCAGCAGCTTGGGGACAGGTTTTGAGCAGTTCTTC. Its translation is CASSLGTGFEQFF.